The 15 T cell receptor beta chains below all came from one sample that was sequenced in a study of cytomegalovirus exposure and HLA in healthy donors. The PCR had 60 Vbeta and 13 Jbeta primers. Libraries were prepared by immunoSEQ multiplex PCR; TCRdb keeps only in-frame clonotypes and omits some of them. The table shows about 82,000 clones, with roughly 63% occurring only once. Material: PBMCs. The origin of the receptors is a woman between 45 and 65 years old in good health and CMV-seropositive.

V and J are TRBV5-4 and TRBJ2-2, with TRBD1 as a possible D gene (5 bases). This CDR3 region has 15 residues. Per germline, CDR1 SGHNT and CDR2 YYREEE (reference sequence). The V gene lost 3 bases and the J gene lost 1 base, with 10 bases spanning the gap. The CDR3 DNA is TGTGCCAGCAGCTGGGGCCCCCAGAACACCGGGGAGCTGTTTTTT. Translation gives CASSWGPQNTGELFF.

CDR3: CASSSGQGAGETQYF. The CDR3 DNA sequence: TGTGCCAGCAGTTCCGGACAGGGGGCGGGAGAGACCCAGTACTTC. The genes are TRBV9 and TRBJ2-5; 11 bases agree with TRBD1. There are 15 residues in the CDR3. Per germline, CDR1 SGDLS and CDR2 YYNGEE. Trimming at V came to 5 bases and at J to 4 bases, leaving 7 bases not matched to a gene.

The sample holds a few counts of this clone. The rearrangement links TRBV5-1 to TRBJ1-2, with TRBD1 matching over 8 bases. CDR1 and CDR2 from the germline V gene are SGHRS and YFSETQ. The CDR3 consists of 16 residues. V gave up 3 bases and J gave up 3 bases; unmatched junction bases: 10. The CDR3 reads CASSSERQGRDYGYTF. The CDR3 DNA is TGCGCCAGCAGCTCCGAAAGACAGGGGAGGGACTATGGCTACACCTTC.

The genes are TRBV28 and TRBJ1-2; possible D gene TRBD1, 5 bases. This CDR3 spans 13 amino acids. V dropped 7 bases and J dropped 4 bases, with 13 bases sitting between them. Germline lookup yields CDR1 MDHEN and CDR2 SYDVKM. CDR3 coding DNA: TGTGCCAGCAATTACAGGAGAACCTATGGCTACACCTTC. Translation gives CASNYRRTYGYTF.

This clone has just one count. The chain uses TRBV4-3 and TRBJ1-6; D gene unclear. Germline V CDR1 and CDR2: LGHNA, YSLEER. The CDR3 runs 17 residues. V was shortened by 0 bases and J by 2 bases, with 11 bases between the two germline ends. The CDR3 protein is CASSQEFMGPYNSPLHF. CDR3 coding DNA: TGCGCCAGCAGCCAAGAATTCATGGGCCCCTATAATTCACCCCTCCACTTT.

This rearrangement joins TRBV4-2 to TRBJ2-4, with TRBD2 identical over 8 bases. V trimming: 0 bases; J trimming: 9 bases; junction bases outside the gene matches: 10. The CDR3 is made up of 16 amino acids. Per germline, CDR1 LGHNA and CDR2 YNFKEQ. In nucleotides, the CDR3 is TGTGCCAGCAGCCAAGATGGGGCGGGGGGTTTGGGCATTCAGTACTTC. This gives the protein CASSQDGAGGLGIQYF.

The chain has TRBV10-3 and TRBJ2-3, with 9 bases fitting TRBD1. V was pared by 5 bases and J by 5 bases, with 5 bases of the junction left unmatched. CDR1 ENHRY and CDR2 SYGVKD come from the germline V gene. The CDR3 spans 14 residues. CDR3 in DNA: TGTGCCATCAGTCCGGGACAGGGAAGAGATACGCAGTATTTT. The encoded protein is CAISPGQGRDTQYF.

This clone was picked up a small number of times. V gene TRBV12-5 combines with J gene TRBJ1-1, with 9 bases identical to TRBD1. Germline trimming cut 5 bases from V and 8 bases from J; bases unmatched to any gene: 6. CDR1 is LGHNT and CDR2 is FRNRAP in the germline V gene. CDR3 size: 13 residues. The CDR3 coding sequence is TGTGCTAGTGGTCCGGACAGGGGTTCCGAAGCTTTCTTT. It yields the protein CASGPDRGSEAFF.

The chain joins TRBV14 to TRBJ1-2; D is unresolved. Germline V CDR1 and CDR2: SGHDN, FVKESK. V shed 4 bases and J shed 4 bases, with 13 bases lying between them. CDR3 length: 14 residues. CDR3 DNA sequence: TGTGCCAGCAGCCTCGATCAGAACGCCTATGGCTACACCTTC. This encodes CASSLDQNAYGYTF. The full variable domain, in which reference TRBV14 and TRBJ1-2 provide the parts outside the CDR3, is EAGVTQFPSHSVIEKGQTVTLRCDPISGHDNLYWYRRVMGKEIKFLLHFVKESKQDESGMPNNRFLAERTGGTYSTLKVQPAELEDSGVYFCASSLDQNAYGYTFGSGTRLTVV.

The gene calls are TRBV5-1 and TRBJ2-3; no reliable D call. The CDR3 consists of 14 residues. CDR1 SGHRS and CDR2 YFSETQ come from the germline V gene. V lost 0 bases to trimming and J lost 0 bases, with 5 bases between them. CDR3 nucleotide sequence: TGCGCCAGCAGCTTGGCACGGAGCACAGATACGCAGTATTTT. This codes for CASSLARSTDTQYF.

The V and J genes are TRBV6-5 and TRBJ2-5, with 10 positions matching TRBD2. With 2 bases clipped from V and 3 bases from J, the junction kept 3 bases outside the gene matches. This CDR3 contains 15 residues. CDR1 MNHEY and CDR2 SVGAGI come from the germline V gene. For the CDR3, the DNA is TGTGCCAGCAGTTACGTTACTAGCGGGGAAGAGACCCAGTACTTC. It translates to CASSYVTSGEETQYF.

The chain employs TRBV2 and TRBJ2-1; D uncertain. V was cut by 1 base and J by 8 bases, with 12 bases left in between. The CDR3 has 14 residues. The germline gives CDR1 SNHLY, CDR2 FYNNEI. In DNA form, the CDR3 reads TGTGCCAGCAGTGAAGTGGTGGCTTATGATGAGCAGTTCTTC. The encoded protein is CASSEVVAYDEQFF. The complete variable domain, with remaining parts taken from reference TRBV2 and TRBJ2-1, reads EPEVTQTPSHQVTQMGQEVILRCVPISNHLYFYWYRQILGQKVEFLVSFYNNEISEKSEIFDDQFSVERPDGSNFTLKIRSTKLEDSAMYFCASSEVVAYDEQFFGPGTRLTVL.

The J gene is TRBJ2-1, the V gene TRBV5-1, with 8 bases identical to TRBD2. This CDR3 has 16 residues. Germline V gene data show CDR1 as SGHRS and CDR2 as YFSETQ. Trimming cost V 0 bases and J 4 bases; bases outside gene matches: 6. The CDR3 protein is CASSLERGQVYNEQFF. The CDR3 region has the DNA TGCGCCAGCAGCTTGGAGCGGGGGCAGGTTTACAATGAGCAGTTCTTC.

The rearrangement links TRBV5-4 to TRBJ1-2, with 11 bases matching TRBD1. The CDR3 is 15 residues long. CDR1 SGHNT and CDR2 YYREEE come from the germline V gene (reference sequence). V was pared by 4 bases and J by 3 bases, with 5 bases of the junction left unmatched. This chain's CDR3 is CASSSPGQGDYGYTF. The CDR3 region has the DNA TGTGCCAGCAGCAGTCCGGGACAGGGGGACTATGGCTACACCTTC.

This chain uses TRBV4-2 with TRBJ1-2; D unclear. The germline V gene encodes CDR1 LGHNA and CDR2 YNFKEQ. The CDR3 length is 12 residues. V was pared by 0 bases and J by 7 bases, with 6 bases between. CDR3 sequence (DNA): TGTGCCAGCAGCCAAGATAGTACTGGCTACACCTTC. It translates to CASSQDSTGYTF.